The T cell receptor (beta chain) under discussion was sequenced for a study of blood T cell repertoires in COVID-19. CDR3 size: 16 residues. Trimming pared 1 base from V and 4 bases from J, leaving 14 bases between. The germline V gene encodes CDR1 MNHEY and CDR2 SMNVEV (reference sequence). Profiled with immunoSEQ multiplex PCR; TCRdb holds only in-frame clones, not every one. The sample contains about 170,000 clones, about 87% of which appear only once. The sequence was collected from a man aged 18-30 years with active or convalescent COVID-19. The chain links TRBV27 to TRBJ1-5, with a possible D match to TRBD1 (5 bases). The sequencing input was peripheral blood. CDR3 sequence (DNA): TGTGCCAGCAGTTTATACGAGAACGGGGGGAATCAGCCCCAGCATTTT. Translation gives CASSLYENGGNQPQHF.